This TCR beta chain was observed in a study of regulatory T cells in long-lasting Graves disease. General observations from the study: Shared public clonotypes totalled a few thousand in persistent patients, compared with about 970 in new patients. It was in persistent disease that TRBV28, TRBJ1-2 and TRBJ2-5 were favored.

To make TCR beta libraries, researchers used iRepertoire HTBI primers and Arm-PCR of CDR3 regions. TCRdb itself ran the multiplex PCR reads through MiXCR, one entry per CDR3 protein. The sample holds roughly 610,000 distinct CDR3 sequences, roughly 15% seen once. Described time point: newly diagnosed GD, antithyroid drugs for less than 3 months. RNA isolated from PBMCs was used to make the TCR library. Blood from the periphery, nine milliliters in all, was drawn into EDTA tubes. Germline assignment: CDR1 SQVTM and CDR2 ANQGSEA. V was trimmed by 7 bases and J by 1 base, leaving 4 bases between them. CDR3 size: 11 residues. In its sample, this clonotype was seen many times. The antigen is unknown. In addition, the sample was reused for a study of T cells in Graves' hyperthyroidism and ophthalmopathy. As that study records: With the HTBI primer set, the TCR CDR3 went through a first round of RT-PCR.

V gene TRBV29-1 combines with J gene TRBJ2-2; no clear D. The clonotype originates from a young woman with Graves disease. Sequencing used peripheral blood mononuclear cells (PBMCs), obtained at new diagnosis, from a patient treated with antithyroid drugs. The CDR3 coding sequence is TGCAGCGGCGAGAACACCGGGGAGCTGTTTTTT. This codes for CSGENTGELFF.